The 7 T cell receptor beta chains below all came from one sample that was sequenced in a study of cytomegalovirus exposure and HLA in healthy donors. It was with 60 Vbeta and 13 Jbeta primers that the PCR ran. TCRdb's table, derived via immunoSEQ multiplex PCR, lists solely in-frame clones and lacks some. The repertoire has some 160,000 clones, 75% to 90% of them found once; the top ten carry roughly 1.4%. The sample taken for sequencing was PBMCs. The receptors stem from a woman between 18 and 29 years old in good health and CMV-seronegative.

J is TRBJ2-2 and V is TRBV19; tentatively, D is TRBD2 (6 bases). CDR1 and CDR2 from the germline V gene are LNHDA and SQIVND (reference sequence). This CDR3 is built from 15 residues. V lost 3 bases and J 8 bases, leaving 16 bases between the germline ends. CDR3 protein: CASSMRGRLFGELFF. In DNA form, the CDR3 reads TGTGCCAGTAGTATGCGGGGCAGGCTTTTTGGGGAGCTGTTTTTT.

The CDR3 here is CASSLGQGDEKLFF. The CDR3 coding sequence is TGCGCCAGCAGCTTGGGGCAGGGCGATGAAAAACTGTTTTTT. The chain recombines TRBV5-1 with TRBJ1-4, with a weak D call TRBD1 (5 bases). The ends were cut back, 0 bases at V and 6 bases at J, with 9 bases in the middle. The CDR3 extends over 14 amino acids. CDR1 is SGHRS and CDR2 is YFSETQ in the germline V gene.

This chain links TRBV5-5 with TRBJ1-2, with 7 bases lining up with TRBD1. V dropped 4 bases and J dropped 5; count of bases not matched to a gene: 8. This CDR3 has 14 amino acids. The germline CDR1 and CDR2 sequences are SGHKS and YYEKEE (reference sequence). CDR3 sequence: CASSPGQHVYGYTF. The CDR3 nucleotides are TGTGCCAGCAGCCCGGGACAGCACGTTTATGGCTACACCTTC.

Turning to this clone: The junction shows a germline mismatch at one end, possibly a read error. V gene TRBV10-3 combines with J gene TRBJ2-6, with D possibly TRBD1 on 5 matching bases. There are 15 residues in the CDR3. Looked up from germline, CDR1 is ENHRY and CDR2 is SYGVKD. The CDR3 nucleotides are TGTGCCATCGCTACTCCTGGCTCTGGGGCCAACGGCCTGACTTTC. It encodes CAIATPGSGANGLTF.

The chain uses TRBV2 and TRBJ2-1, with no clear D. The germline V gene has CDR1 SNHLY and CDR2 FYNNEI. Deletions cut 10 bases from V and 0 bases from J, with 10 bases between. The length of the CDR3 is 13 residues. CDR3 protein: CAMSLVSYNEQFF. As DNA, the CDR3 is TGTGCCATGTCACTGGTCTCCTACAATGAGCAGTTCTTC.

The V and J genes are TRBV2 and TRBJ1-5; TRBD1 agrees at 9 bases. Unmatched junction bases numbered 11, after V lost 4 bases and J lost 1 base. The CDR3 consists of 18 residues. Germline CDR1 reads SNHLY; CDR2 reads FYNNEI. The CDR3 here is CASSVAGQGMASNQPQHF. The DNA of the CDR3 is TGTGCCAGCAGTGTAGCTGGACAGGGGATGGCGAGCAATCAGCCCCAGCATTTT.

The chain carries TRBV29-1 and TRBJ1-2; 8 nucleotides align to TRBD1. Germline CDR1 and CDR2: SQVTM and ANQGSEA. The CDR3 is 14 residues long. The junction had 5 bases not matched to a gene; V was cut back by 1 base and J by 4 bases. CDR3: CSVEGTGQAYGYTF. In DNA form, the CDR3 reads TGCAGCGTTGAAGGGACAGGGCAGGCCTATGGCTACACCTTC.